The clone carrying this TCR beta chain occurred many times. These data originate in a study of naive and memory T cell subsets. The ends were cut back, 3 bases at V and 11 bases at J, with 10 bases in the middle. The CDR3 loop spans 11 amino acids. The germline V gene has CDR1 SNHLY and CDR2 FYNNEI. The beta constant-region primer was an equimolar mix of two oligonucleotides covering TRBC1 and TRBC2. A 12-nucleotide UMI and the SP2 primer were added to the cDNA 3' end by oligonucleotide ligation. Via MiXCR, TCRdb re-called the UMI-ligation and nested PCR reads, giving one row per CDR3 protein. The sample yields 70,000 to 95,000 distinct CDR3 sequences, 7% seen once. Cells stained for CD3, CD4, CD8, CD45RA and CD27 were sorted into four subsets.

This receptor was taken from a human donor in good health. Material for sequencing was central memory CD4+ T cells from blood. The V call is TRBV2, the J call TRBJ1-1; possibly TRBD1 for D (5 bases). CDR3 DNA: TGTGCCAGCAGTGATCAGGGCAGCGCTTTCTTT. Protein sequence: CASSDQGSAFF.